This T cell receptor beta chain was sequenced during a study of T cells in Graves' hyperthyroidism and ophthalmopathy. General observations from the study: The majority of expanded thyroid clonotypes above 0.001 also appeared in blood. A model built on 13 V-J features separated ophthalmopathy from stable hyperthyroidism.

This clonotype was seen more than once but under ten times. What it recognizes is unknown. The study excluded patients with uncontrolled infection, other autoimmune disease, pregnancy or lactation. The authors took PBMCs from 7.5 to 10 ml fresh peripheral blood. Germline loops: CDR1 MNHEY, CDR2 SMNVEV (reference sequence). V was pared by 3 bases and J by 3 bases, with 11 bases between. The CDR3 is 15 amino acids. What was amplified from RNA transcripts were TCR beta CDR3 regions. The HTBI primer set drove a first-round RT-PCR of the TCR CDR3. In TCRdb, the multiplex PCR reads were re-called with MiXCR into one record per CDR3 protein. The table records fewer than 450,000 distinct CDR3 sequences, 13% to 15% of them present only once.

The TCR sequence derives from a woman in her fifties or sixties with Graves' ophthalmopathy. Sequencing was performed on blood. V gene TRBV27 combines with J gene TRBJ2-2, with D possibly matching TRBD2 (5 bases). CDR3 protein: CASSFLTTYTGELFF. In DNA form, the CDR3 reads TGTGCCAGCAGTTTCCTGACTACCTACACCGGGGAGCTGTTTTTT.